The next 13 T cell receptor beta chains were all read from a single sample in a study of T-cell memory formation after mild COVID-19. Each CDR3 protein is one row after TCRdb ran MiXCR on the 5' RACE reads. This table has under 300,000 distinct CDR3 sequences, roughly a tenth appearing once. The sequenced sample consisted of PBMCs or a T cell subset sorted from them (not recorded which). Every receptor here comes from a man aged 18-30 years who had mild COVID-19 (a few samples of this study predate the infection). Cell type and time point are not known.

Ten or more counts support this clonotype. This rearrangement joins TRBV12-3 or TRBV12-4 to TRBJ1-1; D is uncertain. Trimming removed 5 bases from V and 4 bases from J, with 17 bases in between. This CDR3 has 15 residues. CDR3 residues: CASSMEPLRSTEAFF. The CDR3 nucleotides are TGTGCCAGCAGTATGGAACCACTCAGGAGCACTGAAGCTTTCTTT.

This clonotype was observed at least ten times. This chain uses TRBV5-1 with TRBJ2-1, with TRBD2 matching 9 bases. The CDR3 covers 15 residues. V gave up 0 bases and J gave up 6 bases; unmatched junction bases: 4. Germline loops: CDR1 SGHRS, CDR2 YFSETQ. CDR3 sequence (DNA): TGCGCCAGCAGCTTGGAGGCGGGGGGGCCCAATGAGCAGTTCTTC. Its translation: CASSLEAGGPNEQFF.

The chain joins TRBV10-3 to TRBJ1-6, with D uncertain. V shed 0 bases and J shed 7 bases, with 16 bases lying between them. Per the germline V gene, CDR1 is ENHRY and CDR2 is SYGVKD. The CDR3 totals 17 residues. Here the CDR3 reads CAISESDSVPWNSPLHF. The CDR3 DNA reads TGTGCCATCAGTGAGTCGGATTCAGTCCCTTGGAATTCACCCCTCCACTTT.

The chain couples TRBV4-1 to TRBJ2-3; D gene unclear. CDR3 size: 14 residues. With 0 bases removed from V and 6 bases from J, the gap between germline ends came to 10 bases. Germline V gene data show CDR1 as MGHRA and CDR2 as YSYEKL. The chain's CDR3 is CASSQERPADTQYF. For the CDR3, the DNA is TGCGCCAGCAGCCAAGAGAGGCCGGCCGATACGCAGTATTTT.

This clonotype was seen only a few times. V and J are TRBV30 and TRBJ2-3, with 7 bases lining up with TRBD1. The ends lost 2 bases at V and 4 bases at J; junction bases unmatched: 9. CDR1 is GTSNPN, CDR2 SVGIG, per germline (reference sequence). CDR3 length: 15 residues. CDR3 bases: TGTGCCTGGAGTAATACCAAGGGGGCTCCAGATACGCAGTATTTT. The encoded protein is CAWSNTKGAPDTQYF.

This clonotype was seen at least ten times. The V and J genes are TRBV5-1 and TRBJ1-5; no clear D. Germline lookup yields CDR1 SGHRS and CDR2 YFSETQ. This CDR3 has 13 residues. Deletions cut 2 bases from V and 1 base from J, with 4 bases between. The CDR3 sequence: CASSFSSNQPQHF. The CDR3 DNA reads as TGCGCCAGCAGCTTTTCCAGCAATCAGCCCCAGCATTTT. Drawing the rest from reference TRBV5-1 and TRBJ1-5, the complete variable domain is KAGVTQTPRYLIKTRGQQVTLSCSPISGHRSVSWYQQTPGQGLQFLFEYFSETQRNKGNFPGRFSGRQFSNSRSEMNVSTLELGDSALYLCASSFSSNQPQHFGDGTRLSIL.

This clonotype was observed a few times. This chain joins TRBV5-5 and TRBJ2-3; no reliable D call. The CDR3 has 11 amino acids. Germline V CDR1 and CDR2: SGHKS, YYEKEE (reference sequence). V lost 4 bases, J lost 8 bases, and 8 bases lay in between. DNA for the CDR3: TGTGCCAGCAGCCTCGAGAGTACGCAGTATTTT. Residues: CASSLESTQYF.

The chain couples TRBV19 to TRBJ2-1, with 8 bases that match TRBD2. CDR1 is LNHDA and CDR2 is SQIVND in the germline V gene (reference sequence). The ends lost 4 bases at V and 7 bases at J; junction bases unmatched: 6. The CDR3 length is 14 residues. CDR3 sequence: CASSTGGAANEQFF. The CDR3 DNA follows: TGTGCCAGTAGTACCGGGGGGGCCGCTAATGAGCAGTTCTTC.

This clonotype was found many times. This chain joins TRBV7-3 and TRBJ2-3; TRBD2 matches at 10 bases. V trimming: 2 bases; J trimming: 3 bases; junction bases outside the gene matches: 5. Germline values: CDR1 SGHTA, CDR2 FQGTGA. CDR3 length equals 16 residues. The CDR3 here is CASSLLGAGGTDTQYF. DNA for the CDR3: TGTGCCAGCAGCTTACTTGGAGCGGGGGGGACAGATACGCAGTATTTT.

The table lists this clonotype with many counts. The rearrangement uses TRBV20-1 and TRBJ2-1; D gene uncertain. Per the germline V gene, CDR1 is DFQATT and CDR2 is SNEGSKA (reference sequence). V dropped 6 bases and J dropped 0 bases, with 3 bases sitting between them. The CDR3 length is 11 residues. The CDR3 region is CSAGSYNEQFF. CDR3 nucleotides: TGCAGTGCCGGCTCCTACAATGAGCAGTTCTTC.

This chain joins TRBV4-3 and TRBJ1-1; D perhaps matches TRBD1 (6 bases). This CDR3 has 13 residues. Trimming removed 5 bases from V and 5 bases from J, with 12 bases in between. Germline V gene sequence: CDR1 LGHNA, CDR2 YSLEER. CDR3 loop: CASSRGRGTEAFF. DNA of the CDR3: TGCGCCAGCAGCAGAGGGAGGGGGACTGAAGCTTTCTTT.

The V call is TRBV4-1, the J call TRBJ2-7; the match to TRBD1 covers 7 bases. V was pared by 1 base and J by 4 bases, with 4 bases of the junction left unmatched. The CDR3 spans 14 residues. The germline V gene has CDR1 MGHRA and CDR2 YSYEKL. CDR3 DNA sequence: TGCGCCAGCAGCCAAGCTTACAGGGGTTACGAGCAGTACTTC. It encodes CASSQAYRGYEQYF.

This clonotype occurred a few times. This sequence joins TRBV24-1 and TRBJ2-3; D is tentatively TRBD1 or TRBD2 (5 bases each). The CDR3 sequence is 14 residues long. Between the trimmed V and J ends, which lost 3 bases and 5 bases, there was a span of 11 bases. Germline CDR1 and CDR2: KGHDR and SFDVKD. CDR3 DNA: TGTGCCACCAGTGATAGGTGGGGGAAAGATACGCAGTATTTT. Its translation: CATSDRWGKDTQYF.